This TCR beta chain originates from a study of cytomegalovirus exposure and HLA in healthy donors. The protocol was immunoSEQ multiplex PCR, while the TCRdb copy is restricted to in-frame clones and leaves out a portion. Of more than 110,000 clones listed, about 95% are singletons. The study, taken as a whole, reports: Usually a TCR sequence was rare, but some public TCRs were found in many donors.

Notes on this clone: What it recognizes is unknown.

The CDR3 loop spans 13 amino acids. The V and J ends lost 10 bases and 7 bases, in that order; junction bases with no gene match: 10. The V gene's germline CDR1 is MDHEN and CDR2 SYDVKM. The clonotype originates from a man aged 18 to 29 in good health and CMV-seropositive. This sequence joins TRBV28 and TRBJ1-5; 7 bases match TRBD1. Sequencing input: PBMCs. CDR3 protein: CATNRQGGQPQHF. The CDR3 region has the DNA TGTGCCACCAACAGACAGGGAGGACAGCCCCAGCATTTT.